These 27 T cell receptor beta chains were sequenced from one sample in a study of early T cells in non-severe SARS-CoV-2 infection. One entry per CDR3 protein, called by TCRdb with MiXCR from the 5' RACE reads. The sample carries some 70,000 distinct CDR3 sequences, approximately 10% recorded once. Sequencing used whole blood. These receptors originate from an adult who was a healthcare worker with PCR-confirmed SARS-CoV-2 infection or an uninfected control (not recorded which).

V and J are TRBV28 and TRBJ2-4; D unresolved. The CDR3 has 13 amino acids. Looked up from germline, CDR1 is MDHEN and CDR2 is SYDVKM. V dropped 4 bases and J dropped 14 bases, with 18 bases sitting between them. The CDR3 DNA reads as TGTGCCAGCAGTTCCCTCAGGAACAGTTGGGAGTACTTC. Translation: CASSSLRNSWEYF. The complete variable domain, with remaining parts taken from reference TRBV28 and TRBJ2-4, reads DVKVTQSSRYLVKRTGEKVFLECVQDMDHENMFWYRQDPGLGLRLIYFSYDVKMKEKGDIPEGYSVSREKKERFSLILESASTNQTSMYLCASSSLRNSWEYFGAGTRLSVL.

The chain is built from TRBV5-1 and TRBJ2-2; D may be TRBD2 (7 bases). V gave up 0 bases and J gave up 5 bases, with 17 bases separating them. The CDR3 runs 17 residues. The germline V gene has CDR1 SGHRS and CDR2 YFSETQ. CDR3 residues: CASSLAGGRGGTGELFF. The CDR3, as DNA: TGCGCCAGCAGCTTGGCGGGGGGCCGGGGAGGAACCGGGGAGCTGTTTTTT.

The V gene is TRBV6-4, the J gene TRBJ2-2; D unclear. The CDR3 has 14 residues. Trimming left V 2 bases short and J 0 bases short, with 4 bases between. Germline V gives CDR1 MRHNA, CDR2 SNTAGT. CDR3 protein: CASSDGTNTGELFF. DNA of the CDR3: TGTGCCAGCAGTGACGGGACGAACACCGGGGAGCTGTTTTTT.

This clonotype was recorded at least ten times. V and J are TRBV28 and TRBJ2-5, with D hard to call. CDR1 and CDR2 (germline): MDHEN, SYDVKM. The V end lost 6 bases, the J end lost 2 bases, and 10 bases lay between the germline ends. The CDR3 runs 13 residues. The CDR3 bases are TGTGCCAGCAGAACCGGGCCGCAAGAGACCCAGTACTTC. Translated: CASRTGPQETQYF.

The chain is built from TRBV6-2 or TRBV6-3 and TRBJ1-5, with D possibly matching TRBD1 (6 bases). The CDR3 spans 15 residues. Germline assignment: CDR1 MNHEY and CDR2 SVGEGT. The germline V and J ends were trimmed by 7 bases and 7 bases, with 20 bases remaining between them. The CDR3 loop is CASTKGDDGRQPQHF. The CDR3 DNA sequence: TGTGCCAGCACCAAGGGGGACGATGGCCGGCAGCCCCAGCATTTT.

This clonotype has a count of ten or more. The chain uses TRBV20-1 and TRBJ2-2; weak D call: TRBD1 (6 bases). The length of the CDR3 is 15 residues. Germline V CDR1 and CDR2: DFQATT, SNEGSKA (reference sequence). The germline V and J ends were trimmed by 4 bases and 6 bases, with 18 bases remaining between them. CDR3 loop: CSATNPYRDAGELFF. CDR3 nucleotides: TGCAGTGCTACAAACCCGTACAGGGATGCCGGGGAGCTGTTTTTT.

Only a few counts were recorded for this clonotype. The chain carries TRBV28 and TRBJ2-2; D is perhaps TRBD1 or TRBD2 (5 bases each). The germline CDR1 and CDR2 sequences are MDHEN and SYDVKM. Between the trimmed V and J ends, which lost 6 bases and 7 bases, there was a span of 18 bases. The CDR3 consists of 15 residues. Here the CDR3 reads CASSLNKGSIGELFF. CDR3 DNA sequence: TGTGCCAGCAGCCTAAACAAGGGGAGTATCGGGGAGCTGTTTTTT.

V and J are TRBV2 and TRBJ2-3; 8 bases match TRBD2. The V gene end was trimmed by 0 bases and the J gene end by 1 base; junction bases not matched to a gene: 6. This CDR3 is 17 amino acids long. The V gene's germline CDR1 is SNHLY and CDR2 FYNNEI. CDR3 in amino acids: CASSEAPSGSGTDTQYF. The CDR3 DNA reads as TGTGCCAGCAGTGAAGCGCCGAGCGGGAGTGGCACAGATACGCAGTATTTT.

The chain links TRBV27 to TRBJ2-5; 9 bases are a match to TRBD2. The germline gives CDR1 MNHEY, CDR2 SMNVEV (reference sequence). This CDR3 region has 14 residues. After removal of 3 bases from V and 5 bases from J, the junction contained 4 bases not matched to a gene. The CDR3 loop reads CASSLGGRAETQYF. DNA of the CDR3: TGTGCCAGCAGTTTGGGCGGGAGGGCTGAGACCCAGTACTTC.

The sample holds many counts of this clonotype. This rearrangement joins TRBV29-1 to TRBJ1-1, with unresolved D. The CDR3 consists of 12 residues. In germline, CDR1 is SQVTM, CDR2 ANQGSEA. The V end lost 0 bases, the J end lost 5 bases, and 7 bases lay between the germline ends. This CDR3 reads CSVEDPVTEAFF. Written as DNA, the CDR3 is TGCAGCGTTGAAGATCCTGTAACTGAAGCTTTCTTT.

This clonotype has only a few counts. This sequence joins TRBV3-1 and TRBJ1-2; no clear D. This CDR3 is 14 amino acids long. V shed 8 bases and J shed 3 bases, with 16 bases lying between them. Germline loops: CDR1 LGHDT, CDR2 YNNKEL (reference sequence). The CDR3 reads CASGRPDSDYGYTF. CDR3 sequence (DNA): TGTGCCAGCGGAAGGCCGGATTCGGACTATGGCTACACCTTC.

In its sample, this clonotype was seen once. This could be a read error, since a much larger clone is one nucleotide away. The V gene is TRBV6-1, the J gene TRBJ1-5; TRBD1 might be the D (6 bases). V lost 4 bases, J lost 4 bases, and 11 bases lay in between. The CDR3 sequence is 14 residues long. Looked up from germline, CDR1 is MNHNS and CDR2 is SASEGT. The CDR3: CASSGGGRNQPQHF. DNA for the CDR3: TGTGCCAGCAGTGGAGGGGGGAGAAATCAGCCCCAGCATTTT.

The V and J genes are TRBV7-8 and TRBJ1-5, with D unresolved. Looked up from germline, CDR1 is SGHVS and CDR2 is FQNEAQ. The CDR3 loop spans 17 amino acids. V was clipped by 2 bases and J by 0 bases, with 14 bases between them. Written as DNA, the CDR3 is TGTGCCAGCAGCTTAAGCCCCGACGGTTATAGCAATCAGCCCCAGCATTTT. It specifies CASSLSPDGYSNQPQHF.

The V call is TRBV12-3 or TRBV12-4, the J call TRBJ1-1; D not resolved. Trimming left V 7 bases short and J 1 base short, with 10 bases between. CDR3 length equals 13 residues. CDR3 DNA: TGTGCCAGCATGTATGACCAGAACACTGAAGCTTTCTTT. Translating gives CASMYDQNTEAFF.

The chain has TRBV5-1 and TRBJ1-6, with a weak D call TRBD1 (5 bases). Deletions cut 0 bases from V and 9 bases from J, with 13 bases between. The V gene's germline CDR1 is SGHRS and CDR2 YFSETQ. The CDR3 sequence is 15 residues long. The CDR3 region is CASSLAAGSGSPLHF. The CDR3 DNA follows: TGCGCCAGCAGCTTGGCGGCAGGGTCGGGTTCACCCCTCCACTTT.

In its sample, this clonotype is medium-sized (0.01 to 0.1%). The chain combines TRBV7-9 with TRBJ2-4, with D perhaps assigned TRBD1 or TRBD2 (5 bases each). The CDR3 consists of 15 residues. The germline V and J ends were trimmed by 5 bases and 6 bases, with 17 bases remaining between them. The germline V gene has CDR1 SEHNR and CDR2 FQNEAQ (reference sequence). CDR3 in DNA: TGTGCCAGCAGCCCGGACCGGGACGTAAGAAACATTCAGTACTTC. The encoded protein is CASSPDRDVRNIQYF.

J is TRBJ1-1 and V is TRBV10-3, with TRBD1 identical over 7 bases. This CDR3 is 14 amino acids long. Trimming took 7 bases from V and 0 from J; bases not matched to a gene: 5. Germline V gene data show CDR1 as ENHRY and CDR2 as SYGVKD. This CDR3 is CAITQQGLNTEAFF. Written as DNA, the CDR3 is TGTGCCATCACCCAACAGGGGCTGAACACTGAAGCTTTCTTT.

In DNA, the CDR3 is TGTGCCAGCAGCCAACCAGACAGGGTTGGGGAGCAGTACTTC. Amino acids: CASSQPDRVGEQYF. This sequence joins TRBV5-5 and TRBJ2-7; TRBD1 aligns across 7 bases. Trimming removed 4 bases from V and 7 bases from J; junction bases left unmatched: 11. The CDR3 length is 14 residues. The germline V gene encodes CDR1 SGHKS and CDR2 YYEKEE (reference sequence).

To note about this clonotype: A read error may be the cause here, since a much bigger clone is one base away. The CDR3 region has the DNA TGTGCCAGCAGTCTCCTTCCGGGAAAGGCGGGCAACGAGCAGTACTTC. Translated, it gives CASSLLPGKAGNEQYF. V usage is TRBV28 and J usage is TRBJ2-7; D might be TRBD2 (5 bases). V lost 5 bases, J lost 5 bases, and 22 bases lay in between. The CDR3 loop spans 16 amino acids. Germline values: CDR1 MDHEN, CDR2 SYDVKM. The whole variable domain, filled in from reference TRBV28 and TRBJ2-7, reads DVKVTQSSRYLVKRTGEKVFLECVQDMDHENMFWYRQDPGLGLRLIYFSYDVKMKEKGDIPEGYSVSREKKERFSLILESASTNQTSMYLCASSLLPGKAGNEQYFGPGTRLTVT.

The gene calls are TRBV7-8 and TRBJ2-6; D possibly matches TRBD1 or TRBD2 (5 bases each). Per germline, CDR1 SGHVS and CDR2 FQNEAQ. V lost 5 bases to trimming and J lost 0 bases, with 20 bases between them. The CDR3 loop spans 19 amino acids. The CDR3 reads CASSARTGTYLSGANVLTF. The CDR3 DNA follows: TGTGCCAGCAGCGCACGAACCGGGACCTACCTCTCTGGGGCCAACGTCCTGACTTTC.

This clonotype was detected a few times. The rearrangement links TRBV6-2 or TRBV6-3 to TRBJ2-1; 7 bases align to TRBD1. There are 13 residues in the CDR3. Per germline, CDR1 MNHEY and CDR2 SVGEGT. Trimming cost V 7 bases and J 10 bases; bases outside gene matches: 10. The CDR3 loop reads CASIDRVMVEQFF. Written as DNA, the CDR3 is TGTGCCAGCATCGACAGGGTAATGGTCGAGCAGTTCTTC.

This CDR3 is CASSLAMLRTGELFF. In nucleotides, the CDR3 is TGTGCCAGCAGTTTAGCGATGCTTCGTACCGGGGAGCTGTTTTTT. The gene calls are TRBV12-3 or TRBV12-4 and TRBJ2-2; D unresolved. V lost 0 bases and J lost 5, with 10 bases in between. This CDR3 region has 15 residues.

The chain carries TRBV7-9 and TRBJ1-5; D is uncertain. Germline CDR1 is SEHNR and CDR2 is FQNEAQ (reference sequence). CDR3 size: 16 residues. Trimming removed 0 bases from V and 0 bases from J, with 9 bases in between. CDR3 sequence: CASSLANLNSNQPQHF. The DNA of the CDR3 is TGTGCCAGCAGCTTAGCGAACCTGAATAGCAATCAGCCCCAGCATTTT.

This clonotype was counted a few times. The J gene is TRBJ2-7, the V gene TRBV29-1; the match to TRBD2 covers 13 bases. The CDR3 is 13 residues long. Germline lookup yields CDR1 SQVTM and CDR2 ANQGSEA. J lost 2 bases, V lost 6 bases, and 1 base had no gene match. The CDR3 reads CSVGTSGAYEQYF. The CDR3 bases are TGCAGCGTGGGGACTAGCGGGGCCTACGAGCAGTACTTC.

J is TRBJ1-5 and V is TRBV28; D perhaps matches TRBD1 (5 bases). The CDR3 runs to 12 residues. Trimming shortened V by 6 bases and J by 10 bases, and 13 bases separated the two germline ends. Germline CDR1 and CDR2: MDHEN and SYDVKM. In DNA form, the CDR3 reads TGTGCCAGCAGAACCTTAGGGGACCCCCAGCATTTT. Translated: CASRTLGDPQHF.

V is TRBV7-2 and J is TRBJ1-3; D might be TRBD1 (5 bases). The CDR3 is made up of 16 amino acids. The V end was cut by 1 base, the J end by 0 bases, with 10 bases between. Germline V gives CDR1 SGHTA, CDR2 FQGNSA. The CDR3 loop is CASSLEGGVSGNTIYF. The CDR3 DNA is TGTGCCAGCAGCTTAGAAGGAGGGGTCTCTGGAAACACCATATATTTT.

CDR3 in amino acids: CASSLYPRQNTEAFF. The CDR3 bases are TGTGCCAGCAGTCTGTACCCTCGACAGAACACTGAAGCTTTCTTT. The V gene is TRBV12-3 or TRBV12-4, the J gene TRBJ1-1; D remains ambiguous. Between the trimmed V and J ends, which lost 5 bases and 1 base, there was a span of 14 bases. This CDR3 has 15 amino acids.